Each of the 13 T cell receptor beta chains below was sequenced from the same sample in a study of regulatory T cells in long-lasting Graves disease. Construction of the TCR beta libraries employed iRepertoire HTBI primers in conjunction with Arm-PCR of CDR3 regions. TCRdb re-called the multiplex PCR reads through MiXCR, storing one row per CDR3 protein. In the table there are more than 300,000 distinct CDR3 sequences, 15% to 20% of which are singletons. The sample's time point: newly diagnosed GD, antithyroid drugs for less than 3 months. From RNA extracted from PBMCs, the TCR library was made. These data were also reused for a study on T cells in Graves' hyperthyroidism and ophthalmopathy.

The source was peripheral blood mononuclear cells (PBMCs), collected at new diagnosis, from a patient treated with antithyroid drugs. All receptors come from a woman aged 18-35 years with Graves disease.

This clonotype was seen repeatedly, ten times or more. V and J are TRBV11-3 and TRBJ2-1; 7 bases match TRBD2. This CDR3 region has 16 residues. From germline, CDR1 is SGHNT and CDR2 YENEEA. V shed 3 bases, J shed 3 bases, and the junction held 8 bases outside the gene matches. The CDR3 protein is CASSLGGDFSYNEQFF. The CDR3 bases are TGTGCCAGCAGCTTGGGGGGGGACTTCAGCTACAATGAGCAGTTCTTC.

The rearrangement links TRBV6-1 to TRBJ1-2, with D hard to call. The V end was cut by 1 base, the J end by 8 bases, with 20 bases between. The V gene's germline CDR1 is MNHNS and CDR2 SASEGT. The CDR3 has 16 amino acids. The CDR3 sequence: CASSEEANLEMRGYTF. CDR3 nucleotide sequence: TGTGCCAGCAGTGAAGAGGCGAACCTGGAGATGCGGGGCTACACCTTC.

V usage is TRBV9 and J usage is TRBJ2-1, with D unclear. The CDR3 spans 15 residues. Trimming stripped 0 bases from V and 1 base from J, with 8 bases between. Germline assignment: CDR1 SGDLS and CDR2 YYNGEE. For the CDR3, the DNA is TGTGCCAGCAGCGTAGGATTGGGGTCCTACAATGAGCAGTTCTTC. The encoded protein is CASSVGLGSYNEQFF.

This clonotype was counted ten times or more. This CDR3 reads CASSLVWTGGGEQFF. The CDR3 region has the DNA TGTGCCAGCAGTCTAGTCTGGACAGGGGGTGGCGAGCAGTTCTTC. J is TRBJ2-1 and V is TRBV2, with 10 positions matching TRBD1. CDR3 length: 15 amino acids. Germline V gives CDR1 SNHLY, CDR2 FYNNEI. The J segment lost 10 bases and the V segment lost 5 bases, leaving 11 bases of the junction unmatched.

As concerns this clonotype: A much larger clone lies one base from this, so it may be a read error. The chain has TRBV28 and TRBJ2-7; D possibly uses TRBD1 or TRBD2 (5 bases each). From germline, CDR1 is MDHEN and CDR2 SYDVKM. CDR3 length: 14 amino acids. CDR3 nucleotides: TGTGCCAGCAGTCTACCGTGGGGGACCTACGGGCAGTACTTC. Encoded protein: CASSLPWGTYGQYF. The complete variable domain, with remaining parts taken from reference TRBV28 and TRBJ2-7, reads DVKVTQSSRYLVKRTGEKVFLECVQDMDHENMFWYRQDPGLGLRLIYFSYDVKMKEKGDIPEGYSVSREKKERFSLILESASTNQTSMYLCASSLPWGTYGQYFGPGTRLTVT.

The chain combines TRBV25-1 with TRBJ1-1; a weak D match, TRBD1 (5 bases). V shed 1 base and J shed 1 base, with 13 bases lying between them. Per the germline V gene, CDR1 is MGHDK and CDR2 is SYGVNS. The CDR3 has 16 residues. CDR3: CASSELSGQGNTEAFF. As DNA, the CDR3 is TGTGCCAGCAGTGAATTAAGTGGGCAGGGGAACACTGAAGCTTTCTTT.

This clonotype came up many times. The V call is TRBV6-2 or TRBV6-3, the J call TRBJ2-5; 10 bases fit TRBD1. The CDR3 has 14 residues. Trimming removed 11 bases from V and 2 bases from J; junction bases left unmatched: 8. Germline V CDR1 and CDR2: MNHEY, SVGEGT. Here the CDR3 reads CALKPGQGQETQYF. The CDR3 nucleotides are TGTGCCCTAAAACCGGGACAGGGGCAAGAGACCCAGTACTTC.

The chain joins TRBV2 to TRBJ2-7; D is uncertain. The CDR3 runs to 11 residues. V was shortened by 3 bases and J by 5 bases, with 5 bases between the two germline ends. Germline values: CDR1 SNHLY, CDR2 FYNNEI. CDR3 DNA: TGTGCCAGCAGTGAGGTCCACGAGCAGTACTTC. Protein sequence: CASSEVHEQYF. Looking up the rest from reference TRBV2 and TRBJ2-7 gives the full variable domain: EPEVTQTPSHQVTQMGQEVILRCVPISNHLYFYWYRQILGQKVEFLVSFYNNEISEKSEIFDDQFSVERPDGSNFTLKIRSTKLEDSAMYFCASSEVHEQYFGPGTRLTVT.

This clonotype was picked up many times. This chain uses TRBV28 with TRBJ1-6, with 9 bases aligning to TRBD1. The CDR3 spans 13 residues. Germline trimming cut 7 bases from V and 14 bases from J; bases unmatched to any gene: 9. The germline gives CDR1 MDHEN, CDR2 SYDVKM. In DNA, the CDR3 is TGTGCCAGCACCGGACAGGGGAATCTGGCCCTCCACTTT. As protein: CASTGQGNLALHF.

This clonotype appeared many times. At one of its ends the junction is not consistent with the germline gene, which may arise from a read error. The rearrangement joins TRBV5-1 to TRBJ2-1; TRBD2 matches at 7 bases. This CDR3 has 15 amino acids. Germline values: CDR1 SGHRS, CDR2 YFSETQ. For the CDR3, the DNA is TGTGCCAGCAGTTTTGGCGGGGGAGTATACAATGAGCAGTTCTTC. Its protein product is CASSFGGGVYNEQFF.

CDR3 loop: CASRGDTDTGELFF. In nucleotides, the CDR3 is TGTGCCAGTAGGGGGGACACCGACACCGGGGAGCTGTTTTTT. The V gene is TRBV19, the J gene TRBJ2-2; D perhaps matches TRBD1 (6 bases). V was pared by 6 bases and J by 3 bases, with 11 bases between. CDR1 is LNHDA, CDR2 SQIVND, per germline (reference sequence). This CDR3 has 14 residues.

This clonotype occurred many times. This chain joins TRBV3-1 and TRBJ1-1, with D perhaps TRBD1 (5 bases). Trimming cost V 0 bases and J 0 bases, with 11 bases left between them. Germline CDR1 is LGHDT and CDR2 is YNNKEL (reference sequence). The CDR3 is 16 residues long. Here the CDR3 DNA reads TGTGCCAGCAGCCAAGATACAGGCTCCATGAACACTGAAGCTTTCTTT. Protein sequence: CASSQDTGSMNTEAFF.

In DNA form, the CDR3 reads TGTGCCAGCAGTTACTCGACAGTGGGAACCGGGGAGCTGTTTTTT. Encoded protein: CASSYSTVGTGELFF. The V call is TRBV6-5, the J call TRBJ2-2; D is perhaps TRBD1 (5 bases). In germline, CDR1 is MNHEY, CDR2 SVGAGI. This CDR3 spans 15 amino acids. The V and J ends lost 0 bases and 5 bases respectively, with 10 bases between them.